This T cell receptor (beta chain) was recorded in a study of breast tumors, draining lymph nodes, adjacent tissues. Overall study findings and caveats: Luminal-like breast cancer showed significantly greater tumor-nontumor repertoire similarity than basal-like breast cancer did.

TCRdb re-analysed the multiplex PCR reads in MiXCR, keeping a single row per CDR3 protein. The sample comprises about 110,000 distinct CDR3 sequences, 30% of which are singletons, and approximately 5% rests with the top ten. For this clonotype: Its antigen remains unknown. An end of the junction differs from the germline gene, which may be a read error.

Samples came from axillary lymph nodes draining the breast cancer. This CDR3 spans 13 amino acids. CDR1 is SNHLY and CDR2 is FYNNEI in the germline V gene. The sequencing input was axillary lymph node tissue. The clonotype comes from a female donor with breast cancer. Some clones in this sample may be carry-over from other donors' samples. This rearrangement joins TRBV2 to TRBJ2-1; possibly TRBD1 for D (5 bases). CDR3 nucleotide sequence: TGTGCCAGCGGGTCAGGGAAATACAATGGGCAGTTCTTC. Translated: CASGSGKYNGQFF. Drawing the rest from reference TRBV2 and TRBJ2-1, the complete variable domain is EPEVTQTPSHQVTQMGQEVILRCVPISNHLYFYWYRQILGQKVEFLVSFYNNEISEKSEIFDDQFSVERPDGSNFTLKIRSTKLEDSAMYFCASGSGKYNGQFFGPGTRLTVL.